This T cell receptor beta chain came from a study of blood T cell repertoires in COVID-19. Trimming left V 2 bases short and J 7 bases short, with 9 bases between. CDR1 is SNHLY, CDR2 FYNNEI, per germline. CDR3 length: 14 amino acids. Sequencing used immunoSEQ multiplex PCR; TCRdb keeps in-frame clones, though not all of them. Of 300,000 or so clones in the sample, 70% to 90% were seen once. The specimen was peripheral blood. This TCR was sampled from a woman between 45 and 60 years old with active or convalescent COVID-19. The rearrangement links TRBV2 to TRBJ1-6; D is uncertain. In nucleotides, the CDR3 is TGTGCCAGCAGTGAACTTGGCTGGAATTCACCCCTCCACTTT. Translating gives CASSELGWNSPLHF.